This T cell receptor (beta chain) was identified during a study of siplizumab effects on memory and regulatory T cells. Study-level results: Naive-or-memory phenotypes were unassignable for roughly 80-97% of proliferating CD4+ or CD8+ clones. Greater diversity than memory cells seemed evident in naive T cells, which also appeared to be major alloresponse contributors.

Comment on this clone: Its antigen remains unidentified.

The CDR3 has 18 amino acids. CDR1 and CDR2 from the germline V gene are SGHVS and FQNEAQ. The V segment lost 4 bases and the J segment 0 bases; nucleotides outside the gene matches: 13. Some clones are missing from TCRdb's copy, which holds only in-frame ones; the method was immunoSEQ multiplex PCR. The sample gives some 56,000 clones, around 97% of which show up once; 0.85% to 1.4% is in the top ten. This rearrangement joins TRBV7-8 to TRBJ1-1; 8 bases agree with TRBD1. The clonotype originates from a human donor in good health. Material: naive CD8+ T cells sorted from blood. This chain's CDR3 is CASSSKFRTGSVNTEAFF. The CDR3 DNA is TGTGCCAGCAGCTCAAAATTTCGGACAGGGAGTGTGAACACTGAAGCTTTCTTT.